These 30 T cell receptor beta chains share one sample of origin, sequenced in a study of blood T cell repertoires in COVID-19 (dated by TCRdb to about 2020). The library relied on the immunoSEQ multiplex PCR assay. This is the immuneACCESS table as TCRdb keeps it, with only in-frame sequences that have V and J called. A part of the clones is gone; compared with another copy, unresolved V genes explain less than half, and the rest is unexplained. Here the sample has around 100,000 clones; around 82% occur a single time. The top ten hold about 5% of the sample. The sequenced material came from peripheral blood. All receptors come from a man aged 55 to 70 with acute or convalescent COVID-19.

This chain uses TRBV7-9 with TRBJ1-2; weak D call: TRBD1 (5 bases). The CDR3 has 13 residues. Trimming shortened V by 1 base and J by 11 bases, and 14 bases separated the two germline ends. CDR1 SEHNR and CDR2 FQNEAQ come from the germline V gene (reference sequence). CDR3 region: CASSLGLGQEYTF. As DNA, the CDR3 is TGTGCCAGCAGCTTAGGATTGGGGCAGGAGTACACCTTC.

This chain links TRBV11-2 with TRBJ1-6; D possibly corresponds to TRBD1 (5 bases). Germline loops: CDR1 SGHAT, CDR2 FQNNGV. The CDR3 covers 15 residues. Trimming pared 1 base from V and 8 bases from J, leaving 12 bases between. The CDR3 here is CASSLGGVRDSPLHF. In DNA form, the CDR3 reads TGTGCCAGCAGCTTAGGGGGGGTGAGGGATTCACCCCTCCACTTT.

This clone was detected once. This chain joins TRBV5-6 and TRBJ2-7; 8 positions agree with TRBD2. Looked up from germline, CDR1 is SGHDT and CDR2 is YYEEEE. V lost 4 bases, J lost 6 bases, and 6 bases stayed unmatched. CDR3 length equals 13 residues. CDR3 coding DNA: TGTGCCAGCAGCGGAGCGGGAGCTAGCGAGCAGTACTTC. Translation gives CASSGAGASEQYF.

The CDR3 is CASSQAPGYSYEQYF. CDR3 coding DNA: TGTGCCAGCAGCCAAGCTCCAGGATATTCCTACGAGCAGTACTTC. The rearrangement joins TRBV3-1 (or the pseudogene TRBV3-2) to TRBJ2-7; D is uncertain. The CDR3 has 15 residues. Per the germline V gene, CDR1 is LGHDT and CDR2 is YNNKEL (reference sequence). V lost 1 base, J lost 1 base, and 11 bases lay in between.

The chain couples TRBV5-4 to TRBJ2-5; tentative D call: TRBD1 (6 bases). The germline V and J ends were trimmed by 3 bases and 4 bases, with 10 bases remaining between them. The V gene's germline CDR1 is SGHNT and CDR2 YYREEE (reference sequence). The CDR3 is made up of 13 amino acids. Written as DNA, the CDR3 is TGTGCCAGCAGCTCTCAGGGGTTAGAGACCCAGTACTTC. As protein: CASSSQGLETQYF.

This chain connects TRBV11-2 to TRBJ2-4, with 8 nucleotides matching TRBD1. Germline V gene sequence: CDR1 SGHAT, CDR2 FQNNGV. Unmatched junction bases numbered 4, after V lost 5 bases and J lost 7 bases. The length of the CDR3 is 13 residues. CDR3 sequence reads: CASSPGGLNIQYF. The CDR3 DNA sequence: TGTGCCAGCAGCCCAGGGGGCCTGAACATTCAGTACTTC.

The chain combines TRBV7-6 with TRBJ1-5, with 7 bases lining up with TRBD1. The trim removed 1 base at V and 3 bases at J, leaving 3 bases unmatched. This CDR3 is built from 15 residues. The germline CDR1 and CDR2 sequences are SGHVS and FNYEAQ. CDR3 in amino acids: CASSLGGTVNQPQHF. CDR3 DNA sequence: TGTGCCAGCAGCTTAGGGGGGACAGTCAATCAGCCCCAGCATTTT.

This chain joins TRBV7-9 and TRBJ1-5; TRBD1 agrees at 7 bases. Germline V gene sequence: CDR1 SEHNR, CDR2 FQNEAQ (reference sequence). V gave up 1 base and J gave up 6 bases; unmatched junction bases: 3. The CDR3 extends over 14 amino acids. The CDR3 loop is CASSLDRGGQPQHF. DNA for the CDR3: TGTGCCAGCAGCTTAGACAGGGGCGGTCAGCCCCAGCATTTT.

The chain uses TRBV4-1 and TRBJ1-2; the D gene is possibly TRBD1 (6 bases). With 0 bases removed from V and 4 bases from J, the gap between germline ends came to 12 bases. The CDR3 has 15 residues. Germline-derived CDR1 and CDR2 are MGHRA and YSYEKL. CDR3 loop: CASSQETGSPYGYTF. CDR3 bases: TGCGCCAGCAGCCAAGAAACAGGGTCCCCCTATGGCTACACCTTC.

This clone was seen more than once but under ten times. This rearrangement joins TRBV4-1 to TRBJ1-2; no firm D call. Trimming pared 5 bases from V and 2 bases from J, leaving 18 bases between. In germline, CDR1 is MGHRA, CDR2 YSYEKL. CDR3 length equals 16 residues. CDR3: CASSGFGEAINYGYTF. The CDR3, as DNA: TGCGCCAGCAGCGGCTTTGGAGAGGCGATAAACTATGGCTACACCTTC.

The J gene is TRBJ2-1, the V gene TRBV2, with 12 bases identical to TRBD2. V lost 6 bases, J lost 9 bases, and 6 bases stayed unmatched. Germline assignment: CDR1 SNHLY and CDR2 FYNNEI. This CDR3 has 14 residues. The CDR3 protein is CASSKTSGSAEQFF. In DNA form, the CDR3 reads TGTGCCAGCAGCAAGACTAGCGGGAGCGCTGAGCAGTTCTTC.

The CDR3 sequence is CASSYGRQGALYEQYF. CDR3 coding DNA: TGTGCCAGCAGTTACGGACGACAGGGGGCCCTCTACGAGCAGTACTTC. The J gene is TRBJ2-7, the V gene TRBV6-5; the match to TRBD1 covers 10 bases. V dropped 2 bases and J dropped 3; count of bases not matched to a gene: 7. There are 16 residues in the CDR3. The germline V gene encodes CDR1 MNHEY and CDR2 SVGAGI.

V gene TRBV15 combines with J gene TRBJ1-1, with 11 bases matching TRBD1. The germline CDR1 and CDR2 sequences are LNHNV and YYDKDF (reference sequence). The CDR3 is 18 amino acids. V shed 0 bases, J shed 2 bases, and the junction held 8 bases outside the gene matches. CDR3 sequence (DNA): TGTGCCACCAGCAGAGAGTCACCGGACAGGGGGCTCAACACTGAAGCTTTCTTT. Translating it yields CATSRESPDRGLNTEAFF.

In this sample, this clone turned up once. The genes are TRBV15 and TRBJ1-1; D is possibly TRBD1 (5 bases). Germline-derived CDR1 and CDR2 are LNHNV and YYDKDF (reference sequence). The CDR3 covers 16 residues. Trimming shortened V by 1 base and J by 0 bases, and 12 bases separated the two germline ends. CDR3 sequence (DNA): TGTGCCACCAGCAGAGGGTATGGGGGGATGAACACTGAAGCTTTCTTT. This translates into CATSRGYGGMNTEAFF. Looking up the rest from reference TRBV15 and TRBJ1-1 gives the full variable domain: DAMVIQNPRYQVTQFGKPVTLSCSQTLNHNVMYWYQQKSSQAPKLLFHYYDKDFNNEADTPDNFQSRRPNTSFCFLDIRSPGLGDTAMYLCATSRGYGGMNTEAFFGQGTRLTVV.

The chain is built from TRBV7-2 and TRBJ2-7; 9 bases match TRBD2. After removal of 7 bases from V and 4 bases from J, the junction contained 14 bases not matched to a gene. In germline, CDR1 is SGHTA, CDR2 FQGNSA. This CDR3 region has 16 residues. The CDR3 is CASTLRRSGRTYEQYF. The CDR3 bases are TGTGCCAGCACCCTGCGGCGTAGCGGGAGAACTTACGAGCAGTACTTC.

The chain is built from TRBV15 and TRBJ1-2; 7 bases agree with TRBD1. CDR3 length: 15 residues. Germline lookup yields CDR1 LNHNV and CDR2 YYDKDF (reference sequence). V lost 0 bases to trimming and J lost 7 bases; unmatched junction nucleotides: 8. CDR3 bases: TGTGCCACCAGCAGAGATTTAGGGACAGAGATTGGCTACACCTTC. Translation gives CATSRDLGTEIGYTF. The full variable domain, its missing parts supplied by reference TRBV15 and TRBJ1-2, is DAMVIQNPRYQVTQFGKPVTLSCSQTLNHNVMYWYQQKSSQAPKLLFHYYDKDFNNEADTPDNFQSRRPNTSFCFLDIRSPGLGDTAMYLCATSRDLGTEIGYTFGSGTRLTVV.

The rearrangement joins TRBV12-3 or TRBV12-4 to TRBJ2-5; TRBD1 is a possible D gene (6 bases). The CDR3 has 12 residues. The germline V and J ends were trimmed by 5 bases and 7 bases, with 11 bases remaining between them. The CDR3 protein is CASSTGSRTQYF. The CDR3 nucleotides are TGTGCCAGCAGTACAGGGTCACGGACCCAGTACTTC.

The chain is built from TRBV7-2 and TRBJ2-3, with 8 bases identical to TRBD1. The germline V gene encodes CDR1 SGHTA and CDR2 FQGNSA. The CDR3 has 16 amino acids. V dropped 5 bases and J dropped 1; count of bases not matched to a gene: 8. The CDR3 region is CASSKQTGVGTDTQYF. The CDR3 bases are TGTGCCAGCAGCAAACAGACAGGGGTCGGCACAGATACGCAGTATTTT.

The rearrangement links TRBV5-1 to TRBJ2-5; D might be TRBD1 (5 bases). This CDR3 contains 15 residues. V lost 0 bases and J lost 1, with 10 bases in between. Germline values: CDR1 SGHRS, CDR2 YFSETQ. This CDR3 reads CASSLVQAGQETQYF. Written as DNA, the CDR3 is TGCGCCAGCAGCTTGGTACAGGCTGGCCAAGAGACCCAGTACTTC.

The rearrangement uses TRBV9 and TRBJ2-2; TRBD1 agrees at 10 bases. Germline V gene data show CDR1 as SGDLS and CDR2 as YYNGEE. Trimming took 0 bases from V and 4 from J; bases not matched to a gene: 6. The CDR3 sequence is 17 residues long. The CDR3 loop reads CASSVGGTGAGTGELFF. The CDR3 DNA follows: TGTGCCAGCAGCGTAGGGGGGACAGGGGCGGGCACCGGGGAGCTGTTTTTT.

The genes are TRBV30 and TRBJ1-4; D unclear. V lost 3 bases and J 10 bases, leaving 15 bases between the germline ends. Germline V gene sequence: CDR1 GTSNPN, CDR2 SVGIG (reference sequence). The CDR3 runs 13 residues. CDR3 in DNA: TGTGCCTGGAGCACGGGAATTGGTAGAAAACTGTTTTTT. This encodes CAWSTGIGRKLFF.

The genes are TRBV7-8 and TRBJ1-4; TRBD1 matches at 12 bases. CDR3 length: 15 amino acids. Germline assignment: CDR1 SGHVS and CDR2 FQNEAQ. Trimming took 0 bases from V and 8 from J; bases not matched to a gene: 1. The CDR3 sequence: CASSLAGTGGEKLFF. As DNA, the CDR3 is TGTGCCAGCAGCTTAGCTGGGACAGGGGGCGAAAAACTGTTTTTT.

The chain uses TRBV11-3 and TRBJ2-2; 7 bases align to TRBD1. There are 12 residues in the CDR3. CDR1 is SGHNT and CDR2 is YENEEA in the germline V gene. In nucleotides, the CDR3 is TGTGTGGCAGGGGGAATTACCGGGGAGCTGTTTTTT. Residues: CVAGGITGELFF.

This rearrangement joins TRBV6-6 to TRBJ2-3; 11 nucleotides agree with TRBD2. Unmatched junction bases numbered 6, after V lost 7 bases and J lost 6 bases. The CDR3 totals 14 residues. From germline, CDR1 is MNHNY and CDR2 SVGAGI (reference sequence). The CDR3 is CASTGTSGGDTQYF. The CDR3 bases are TGTGCCAGCACCGGGACTAGCGGTGGGGATACGCAGTATTTT.

The CDR3 bases are TGTGCCAGCAGGGTAGTGGGCCCGACCTATGGCTACACCTTC. Translated: CASRVVGPTYGYTF. The chain couples TRBV2 to TRBJ1-2; D not resolved. Germline CDR1 SNHLY, CDR2 FYNNEI. Between the trimmed V and J ends, which lost 6 bases and 4 bases, there was a span of 15 bases. This CDR3 has 14 amino acids.

The gene calls are TRBV27 and TRBJ2-7, with D possibly TRBD2 on 5 matching bases. Germline V lookup: CDR1 MNHEY, CDR2 SMNVEV (reference sequence). V was trimmed by 5 bases and J by 1 base, leaving 9 bases between them. This CDR3 contains 13 residues. CDR3 sequence: CASSPRRSYEQYF. The CDR3 DNA reads as TGTGCCAGCAGTCCCAGGAGGTCCTACGAGCAGTACTTC.

The V and J genes are TRBV7-9 and TRBJ2-1, with 8 bases lining up with TRBD2. V shed 5 bases, J shed 3 bases, and the junction held 9 bases outside the gene matches. CDR3 length: 16 residues. Germline V gene data show CDR1 as SEHNR and CDR2 as FQNEAQ (reference sequence). The CDR3 sequence: CASSPPSSGRYNEQFF. In DNA form, the CDR3 reads TGTGCCAGCAGCCCCCCCTCTAGCGGGCGCTACAATGAGCAGTTCTTC.

The chain couples TRBV3-1 (or the pseudogene TRBV3-2) to TRBJ1-4, with 8 bases matching TRBD1. The CDR3 runs 16 residues. V lost 4 bases and J lost 7; bases outside the gene matches: 11. Germline loops: CDR1 LGHDT, CDR2 YNNKEL (reference sequence). In nucleotides, the CDR3 is TGTGCCAGCAGCCTTTTTCCGGGACAGGTGACTGAAAAACTGTTTTTT. Protein: CASSLFPGQVTEKLFF.

DNA for the CDR3: TGTGCCAGCAGCCAACGGGACAGGGGATACGAGCAGTACTTC. As protein: CASSQRDRGYEQYF. The genes are TRBV4-2 and TRBJ2-7, with TRBD1 matching 10 bases. Germline V gene lookup returns CDR1 LGHNA and CDR2 YNFKEQ. The CDR3 contains 14 residues. V lost 2 bases, J lost 4 bases, and 2 bases stayed unmatched.

The rearrangement links TRBV27 to TRBJ2-1, with TRBD2 as a possible D gene (6 bases). Germline values: CDR1 MNHEY, CDR2 SMNVEV (reference sequence). V lost 2 bases, J lost 4 bases, and 12 bases lay in between. The CDR3 runs to 15 residues. The DNA for the CDR3 is TGTGCCAGCAGTTTAGGGGGGAGGACTTACAATGAGCAGTTCTTC. As protein: CASSLGGRTYNEQFF.